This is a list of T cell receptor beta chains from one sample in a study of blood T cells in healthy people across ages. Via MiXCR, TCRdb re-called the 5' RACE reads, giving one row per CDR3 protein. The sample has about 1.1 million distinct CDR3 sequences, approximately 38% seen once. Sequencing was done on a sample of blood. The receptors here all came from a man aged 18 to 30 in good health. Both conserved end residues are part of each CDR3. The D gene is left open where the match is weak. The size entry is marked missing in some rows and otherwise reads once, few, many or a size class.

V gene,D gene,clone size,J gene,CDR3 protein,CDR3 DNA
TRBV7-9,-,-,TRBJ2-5,CASSLLGRVTYNEQYF,TGTGCCAGCAGCTTACTCGGCAGGGTGACCTACAATGAGCAGTACTTC
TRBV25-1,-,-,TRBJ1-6,CASSEYLGSGRQSYSSPLHF,TGTGCCAGCAGTGAATATTTGGGGTCGGGCAGACAATCTTATAGTTCACCCCTCCACTTT
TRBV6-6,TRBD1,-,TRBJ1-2,CASSFGSPGQGYYGYTF,TGTGCCAGCAGTTTCGGGTCGCCGGGACAGGGGTACTATGGCTACACCTTC
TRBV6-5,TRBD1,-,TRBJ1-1,CASSPWDSLIGSEAFF,TGTGCCAGCAGTCCTTGGGACAGCTTGATAGGGTCTGAAGCTTTCTTT
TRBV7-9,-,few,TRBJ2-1,CASSLSTGYNEQFF,TGTGCCAGCAGCCTGTCAACAGGGTATAATGAGCAGTTCTTC
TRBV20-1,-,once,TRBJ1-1,CSATEPGWGTEAFF,TGCAGTGCCACGGAACCAGGGTGGGGCACTGAAGCTTTCTTT
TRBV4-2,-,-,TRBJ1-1,CASSQEEGNTEAFF,TGTGCCAGCAGCCAAGAGGAGGGGAACACTGAAGCTTTCTTT
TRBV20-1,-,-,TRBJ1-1,CSATPQWMNTEAFF,TGCAGTGCTACCCCGCAATGGATGAACACTGAAGCTTTCTTT
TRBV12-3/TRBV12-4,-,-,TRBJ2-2,CAIPGGGNTGELFF,TGTGCTATCCCCGGCGGGGGCAACACCGGGGAGCTGTTTTTT
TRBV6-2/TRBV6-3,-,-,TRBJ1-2,CASSYLQGSDGYTF,TGTGCCAGCAGTTATTTACAGGGAAGCGATGGCTACACCTTC
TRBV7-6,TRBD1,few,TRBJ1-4,CASSLSGTGVEKLFF,TGTGCCAGCAGCCTAAGCGGGACAGGGGTTGAAAAACTGTTTTTT
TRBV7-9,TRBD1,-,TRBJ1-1,CASSPIWTGLHTEAFF,TGTGCCAGCAGCCCTATCTGGACAGGCCTTCACACTGAAGCTTTCTTT
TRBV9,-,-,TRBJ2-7,CASSPRGSETYEQYF,TGTGCCAGCAGCCCGAGGGGGTCGGAAACCTACGAGCAGTACTTC
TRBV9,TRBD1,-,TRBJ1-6,CASSLEAGQGNSPLHF,TGTGCCAGCAGCCTAGAAGCGGGACAGGGAAATTCACCCCTCCACTTT
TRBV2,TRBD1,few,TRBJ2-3,CASSDPIPRDRGLDTQYF,TGTGCCAGCAGTGATCCTATTCCCCGGGACAGGGGGCTTGATACGCAGTATTTT
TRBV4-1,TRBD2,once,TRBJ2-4,CASSQNHGGGYNEQYF,TGCGCCAGCAGCCAAAACCACGGCGGGGGGTACAATGAGCAGTACTTC
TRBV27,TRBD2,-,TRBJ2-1,CASSSLAGGENEQFF,TGTGCCAGCAGTTCACTAGCGGGGGGGGAAAATGAGCAGTTCTTC
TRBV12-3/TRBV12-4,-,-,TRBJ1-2,CVSRLNYGYTF,TGTGTCAGCAGACTCAACTATGGCTACACCTTC
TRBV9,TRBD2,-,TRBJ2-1,CASSPIPSGVYNEQFF,TGTGCCAGCAGCCCCATCCCTAGCGGGGTTTACAATGAGCAGTTCTTC
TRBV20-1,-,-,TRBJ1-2,CSVTSNRSLGGYTF,TGCAGTGTTACGTCCAACAGGTCCCTCGGTGGCTACACCTTC
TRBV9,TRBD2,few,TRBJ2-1,CASSEESGGTSYNEQFF,TGTGCCAGCAGCGAAGAAAGCGGGGGGACCTCCTACAATGAGCAGTTCTTC
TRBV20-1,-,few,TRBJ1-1,CSARAGRNTEAFF,TGCAGTGCTAGGGCAGGACGAAACACTGAAGCTTTCTTT
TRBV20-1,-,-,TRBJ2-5,CSARVGYNEQYF,TGCAGTGCTAGAGTCGGTTACAATGAGCAGTACTTC
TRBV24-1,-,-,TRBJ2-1,CATSETGHPEQFF,TGTGCCACCAGTGAGACGGGACACCCTGAGCAGTTCTTC
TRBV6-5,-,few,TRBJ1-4,CASSAGNEKLFF,TGTGCCAGCTCGGCCGGTAATGAAAAACTGTTTTTT
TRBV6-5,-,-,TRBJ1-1,CASSSLFQEAFF,TGTGCCAGCAGTTCGCTTTTTCAGGAAGCTTTCTTT
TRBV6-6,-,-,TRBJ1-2,CASRTGQPADYGYTF,TGTGCCAGTAGGACCGGACAGCCAGCAGACTATGGCTACACCTTC
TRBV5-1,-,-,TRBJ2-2,CASSRTTGNTGELFF,TGCGCCAGCAGCCGAACGACAGGGAACACCGGGGAGCTGTTTTTT
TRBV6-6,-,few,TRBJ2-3,CASSTQGNTQYF,TGTGCCAGCTCCACCCAGGGAAATACGCAGTATTTT
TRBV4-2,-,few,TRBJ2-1,CASSQESGEEQFF,TGTGCCAGCAGCCAAGAATCAGGGGAGGAGCAGTTCTTC
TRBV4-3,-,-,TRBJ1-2,CASSQDAGITGGYTF,TGCGCCAGCAGCCAAGACGCCGGGATTACGGGTGGCTACACCTTC
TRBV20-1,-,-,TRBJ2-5,CSARGSSETQYF,TGCAGTGCTAGAGGCTCCAGTGAGACCCAGTACTTC
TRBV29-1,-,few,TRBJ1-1,CSVVDLQDTEAFF,TGCAGCGTTGTGGACCTACAGGACACTGAAGCTTTCTTT
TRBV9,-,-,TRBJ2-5,CASSVAGTQYF,TGTGCCAGCAGCGTAGCGGGGACCCAGTACTTC
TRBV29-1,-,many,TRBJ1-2,CSVYRKGYTF,TGCAGCGTTTACAGAAAGGGCTACACCTTC